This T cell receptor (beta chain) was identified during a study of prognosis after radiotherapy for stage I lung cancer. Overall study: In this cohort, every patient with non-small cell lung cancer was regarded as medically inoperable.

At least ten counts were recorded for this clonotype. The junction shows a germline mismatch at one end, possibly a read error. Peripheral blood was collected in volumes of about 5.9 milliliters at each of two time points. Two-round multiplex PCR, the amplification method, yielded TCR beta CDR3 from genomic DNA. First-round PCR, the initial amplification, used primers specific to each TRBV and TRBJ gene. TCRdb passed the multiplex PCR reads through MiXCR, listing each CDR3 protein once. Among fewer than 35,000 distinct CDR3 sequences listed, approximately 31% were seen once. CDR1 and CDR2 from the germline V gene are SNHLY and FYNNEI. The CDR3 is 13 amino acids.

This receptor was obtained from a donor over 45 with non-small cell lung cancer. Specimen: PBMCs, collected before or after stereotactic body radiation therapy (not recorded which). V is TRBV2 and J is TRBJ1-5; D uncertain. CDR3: CACRPVRNQPQHF. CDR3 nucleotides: TGTGCCTGCAGGCCGGTCCGCAATCAGCCCCAGCATTTT.